Listed below are T cell receptor beta chains from one sample, sequenced in a study of OX40 agonist ivuxolimab in advanced cancers. Using immunoSEQ multiplex PCR, the repertoire was profiled, and TCRdb retains in-frame clones only, with some absent. This table has 65,000 to 70,000 clones, 87% appearing once. The source material was CD4+ or CD8+ T cells sorted from blood, sampled in a trial of the OX40 agonist ivuxolimab. All receptors derive from an adult with an advanced solid tumor such as melanoma, head and neck, liver or kidney cancer. Both conserved end residues are part of each CDR3. The D gene is left open where the match is weak. Size is omitted from some rows. Given values are once, few, many or a class for expanded clones.

>TRBJ2-2|TRBV6-6|TRBD2|-
TGTGCCAGCAGGCCGGGACTAGCGGGAGTAACCGGGGAGCTGTTTTTT
CASRPGLAGVTGELFF
>TRBJ2-2|TRBV7-3|-|-
TGTGCCAGCAGCTCCACCTCAGTGACCGGGGAGCTGTTTTTT
CASSSTSVTGELFF
>TRBJ2-3|TRBV5-1|TRBD2|-
TGCGCCAGCAGCTTGCGCGGAGTTGGGGGACTAGCGGTCGGCACAGATACGCAGTATTTT
CASSLRGVGGLAVGTDTQYF
>TRBJ2-1|TRBV4-2|TRBD1|-
TGTGCCAGCGGGACAGACCCAAATGAGCAGTTCTTC
CASGTDPNEQFF
>TRBJ1-1|TRBV20-1|-|-
TGCAGTGCTGGGTTGAACACTGAAGCTTTCTTT
CSAGLNTEAFF
>TRBJ1-1|TRBV7-9|-|-
TGTGCCAGCAGCTTAAAAAAGAACACTGAAGCTTTCTTT
CASSLKKNTEAFF
>TRBJ2-3|TRBV19|-|-
TGTGCCAGTAGTGTGGCCAGGGCCACAGATACGCAGTATTTT
CASSVARATDTQYF
>TRBJ2-7|TRBV7-9|-|-
TGTGCCAGCAGCTTAGAAGAGCCCTACGAGCAGTACTTC
CASSLEEPYEQYF
>TRBJ2-7|TRBV30|-|-
TGTGCCTGGAATTCGCCGAGCTCCTACGAGCAGTACTTC
CAWNSPSSYEQYF
>TRBJ2-2|TRBV7-9|-|-
TGTGCCAGCAGCTTTGGGATCGGGGAGCTGTTTTTT
CASSFGIGELFF
>TRBJ2-7|TRBV30|TRBD2|-
TGTGCCTCCGGGACTAGCAACTACGAGCAGTACTTC
CASGTSNYEQYF
>TRBJ1-5|TRBV28|-|once
TGTGCCAGCAGATCGACAGTCTATAGCAATCAGCCCCAGCATTTT
CASRSTVYSNQPQHF
>TRBJ2-2|TRBV5-1|-|-
TGCGCCAGCAGCTTCATCCAAACGAACACCGGGGAGCTGTTTTTT
CASSFIQTNTGELFF
>TRBJ2-5|TRBV2|-|once
TGTGCCAGCAGTGTTGGCGGGCCCTTAGAGACCCAGTACTTC
CASSVGGPLETQYF
>TRBJ2-7|TRBV5-4|TRBD1|-
TGTGCCAGCAGCTTACAGGGGGTATACGAGCAGTACTTC
CASSLQGVYEQYF
>TRBJ2-6|TRBV28|TRBD1|-
TGTGCCAGCAGTTACCACGGACAGGGTAGGACTGGGGCCAACGTCCTGACTTTC
CASSYHGQGRTGANVLTF
>TRBJ1-5|TRBV2|-|few
TGTGCCAGCAGGGGTGGGACCGGCTCCTGGCCCCAGCATTTT
CASRGGTGSWPQHF
>TRBJ2-6|TRBV7-2|-|-
TGTGCCAGCAGCCCGAGACGACGCCAGAGCTCTGGGGCCAACGTCCTGACTTTC
CASSPRRRQSSGANVLTF
>TRBJ1-3|TRBV10-1|-|-
TGCGCCAGCAGTGCCTTGACAGGACTCTCTGGAAACACCATATATTTT
CASSALTGLSGNTIYF
>TRBJ2-1|TRBV7-8|-|-
TGTGCCAGCAGCTTAGGCGGGTATGGGAATGAGCAGTTCTTC
CASSLGGYGNEQFF
>TRBJ2-7|TRBV11-2|TRBD2|-
TGTGCCAGCAGTCCTAGCGGGAGGGGTTTCTACGAGCAGTACTTC
CASSPSGRGFYEQYF
>TRBJ1-1|TRBV5-1|-|-
TGCGCCAGCAGCTCTGGGACACCAGCTGCGTCCACTGAAGCTTTCTTT
CASSSGTPAASTEAFF
>TRBJ1-3|TRBV11-2|-|-
TGTGCCAGCAGCTTAACTAGCGGTTTTGGAAACACCATATATTTT
CASSLTSGFGNTIYF
>TRBJ2-2|TRBV18|-|-
TGTGCCAGCACCCTACCGGGACTTAACACCGGGGAGCTGTTTTTT
CASTLPGLNTGELFF
>TRBJ1-1|TRBV6-5|TRBD1|once
TGTGCCAGCACCAGAGACAGGGGGAACACTGAAGCTTTCTTT
CASTRDRGNTEAFF
>TRBJ1-5|TRBV2|TRBD1|few
TGTGCCAGCAAGCTCTCGGACAGGGGCCAAACGCCCCAGCATTTT
CASKLSDRGQTPQHF